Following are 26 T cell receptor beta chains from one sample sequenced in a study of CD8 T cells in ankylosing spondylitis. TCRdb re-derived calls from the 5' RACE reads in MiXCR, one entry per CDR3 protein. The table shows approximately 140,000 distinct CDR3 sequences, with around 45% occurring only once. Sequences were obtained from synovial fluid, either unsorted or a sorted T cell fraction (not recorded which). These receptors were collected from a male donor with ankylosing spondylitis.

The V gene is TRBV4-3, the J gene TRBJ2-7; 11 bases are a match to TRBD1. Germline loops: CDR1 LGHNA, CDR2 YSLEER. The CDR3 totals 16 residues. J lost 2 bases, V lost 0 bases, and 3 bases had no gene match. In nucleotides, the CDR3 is TGCGCCAGCAGCCAAGACCCGGGACAGGGGGCCTACGAGCAGTACTTC. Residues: CASSQDPGQGAYEQYF.

The CDR3 loop is CASSFTSGHNEQFF. The CDR3 DNA reads TGTGCCAGCAGTTTTACTAGCGGCCACAATGAGCAGTTCTTC. The chain recombines TRBV28 with TRBJ2-1; 8 bases map to TRBD2. V trimming: 3 bases; J trimming: 5 bases; junction bases outside the gene matches: 3. This CDR3 contains 14 residues. In germline, CDR1 is MDHEN, CDR2 SYDVKM.

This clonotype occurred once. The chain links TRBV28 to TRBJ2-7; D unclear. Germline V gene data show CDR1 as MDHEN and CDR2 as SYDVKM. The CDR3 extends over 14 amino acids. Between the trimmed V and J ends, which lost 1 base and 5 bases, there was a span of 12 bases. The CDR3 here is CASSLFVRLHEQYF. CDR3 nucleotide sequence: TGTGCCAGCAGTTTATTTGTTAGATTGCACGAGCAGTACTTC.

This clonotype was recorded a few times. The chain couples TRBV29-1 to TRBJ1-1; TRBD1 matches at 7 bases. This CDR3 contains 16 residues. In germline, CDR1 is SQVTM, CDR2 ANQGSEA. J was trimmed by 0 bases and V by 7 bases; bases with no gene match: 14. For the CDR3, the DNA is TGCAGCGGGGTGCCAGGGGGTCGTGGGTTGAACACTGAAGCTTTCTTT. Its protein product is CSGVPGGRGLNTEAFF.

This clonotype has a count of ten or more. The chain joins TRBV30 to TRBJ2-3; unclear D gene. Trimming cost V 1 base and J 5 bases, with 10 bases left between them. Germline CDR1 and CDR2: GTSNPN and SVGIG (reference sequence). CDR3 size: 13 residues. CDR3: CAWSEVVGDTQYF. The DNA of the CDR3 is TGTGCCTGGAGTGAGGTGGTGGGAGATACGCAGTATTTT.

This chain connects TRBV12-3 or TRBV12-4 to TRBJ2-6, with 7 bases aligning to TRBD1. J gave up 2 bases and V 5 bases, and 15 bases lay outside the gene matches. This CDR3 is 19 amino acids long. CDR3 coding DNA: TGTGCCAGCAGTCCCCTCATCCTACAGGGGCGAACTGGGGCCAACGTCCTGACTTTC. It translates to CASSPLILQGRTGANVLTF.

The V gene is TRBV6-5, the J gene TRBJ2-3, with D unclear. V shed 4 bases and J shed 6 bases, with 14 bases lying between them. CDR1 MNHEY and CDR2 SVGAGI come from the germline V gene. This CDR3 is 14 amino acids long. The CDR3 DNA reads TGTGCCAGCAGTTGGGCCGGGCTGTGGGATACGCAGTATTTT. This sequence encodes CASSWAGLWDTQYF.

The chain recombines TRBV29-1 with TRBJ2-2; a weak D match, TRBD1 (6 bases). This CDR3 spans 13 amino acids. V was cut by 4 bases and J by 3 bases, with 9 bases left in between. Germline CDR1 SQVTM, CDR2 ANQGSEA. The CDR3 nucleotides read TGCAGCGTTGGGGACACACACACCGGGGAGCTGTTTTTT. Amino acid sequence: CSVGDTHTGELFF.

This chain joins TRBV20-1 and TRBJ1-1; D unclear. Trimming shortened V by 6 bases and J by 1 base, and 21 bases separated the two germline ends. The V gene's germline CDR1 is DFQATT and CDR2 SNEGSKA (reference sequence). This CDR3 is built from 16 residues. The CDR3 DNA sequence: TGCAGTGCGCCTCACCCCACCCCATACTGGAACACTGAAGCTTTCTTT. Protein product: CSAPHPTPYWNTEAFF.

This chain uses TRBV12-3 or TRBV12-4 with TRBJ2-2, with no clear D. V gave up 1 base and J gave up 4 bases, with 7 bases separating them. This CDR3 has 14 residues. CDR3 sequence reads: CASSLVGFTGELFF. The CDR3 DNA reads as TGTGCCAGCAGTTTAGTAGGGTTCACCGGGGAGCTGTTTTTT.

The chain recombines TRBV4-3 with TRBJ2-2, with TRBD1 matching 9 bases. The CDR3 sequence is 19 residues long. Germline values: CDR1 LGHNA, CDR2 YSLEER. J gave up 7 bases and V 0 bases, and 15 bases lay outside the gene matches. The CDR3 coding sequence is TGCGCCAGCAGCCAAGATTTGAGACAGGGGGTAGTAGTAGTCGGGGAGCTGTTTTTT. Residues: CASSQDLRQGVVVVGELFF.

CDR3 nucleotides: TGTGCCAGCAGCCCGCGGCCGGGTCAGGAGGGGTATGGCTACACCTTC. This sequence encodes CASSPRPGQEGYGYTF. This chain connects TRBV3-1 to TRBJ1-2; D is perhaps TRBD1 (5 bases). Germline CDR1 reads LGHDT; CDR2 reads YNNKEL (reference sequence). The CDR3 is 16 residues long. V gave up 4 bases and J gave up 5 bases, with 20 bases separating them.

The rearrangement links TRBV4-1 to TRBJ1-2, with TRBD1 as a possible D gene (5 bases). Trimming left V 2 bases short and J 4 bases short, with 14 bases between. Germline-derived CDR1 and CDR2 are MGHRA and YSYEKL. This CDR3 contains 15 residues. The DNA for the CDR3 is TGCGCCAGCAGCCAAACTCCCGGGCAGGGCTATGGCTACACCTTC. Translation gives CASSQTPGQGYGYTF.

The chain's CDR3 is CASSQDILGLTTGELFF. The CDR3 DNA follows: TGCGCCAGCAGCCAAGATATTTTGGGTTTGACCACCGGGGAGCTGTTTTTT. The rearrangement uses TRBV4-1 and TRBJ2-2; D remains ambiguous. The CDR3 totals 17 residues. V gave up 0 bases and J gave up 4 bases, with 15 bases separating them. CDR1 is MGHRA, CDR2 YSYEKL, per germline.

The CDR3 sequence is CATSSVKGGGTEAFF. In DNA form, the CDR3 reads TGTGCCACCAGCAGCGTTAAAGGGGGGGGCACTGAAGCTTTCTTT. This chain joins TRBV15 and TRBJ1-1; TRBD1 is a possible D gene (6 bases). V lost 3 bases to trimming and J lost 4 bases, with 15 bases between them. The CDR3 sequence is 15 residues long. Germline CDR1 and CDR2: LNHNV and YYDKDF (reference sequence).

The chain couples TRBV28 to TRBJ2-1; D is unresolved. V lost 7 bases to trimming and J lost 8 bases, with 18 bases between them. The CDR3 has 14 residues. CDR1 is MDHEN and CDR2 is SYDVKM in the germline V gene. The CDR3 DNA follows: TGTGCCAGCACCCCTGGGGATTTGATCGATGAGCAGTTCTTC. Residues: CASTPGDLIDEQFF.

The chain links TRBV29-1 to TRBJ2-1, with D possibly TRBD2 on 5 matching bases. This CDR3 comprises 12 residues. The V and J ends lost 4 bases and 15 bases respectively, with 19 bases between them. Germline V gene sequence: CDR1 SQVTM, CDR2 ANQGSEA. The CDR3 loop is CSVAVRGPLGFF. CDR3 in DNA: TGCAGCGTTGCGGTGAGAGGGCCCCTTGGGTTCTTC.

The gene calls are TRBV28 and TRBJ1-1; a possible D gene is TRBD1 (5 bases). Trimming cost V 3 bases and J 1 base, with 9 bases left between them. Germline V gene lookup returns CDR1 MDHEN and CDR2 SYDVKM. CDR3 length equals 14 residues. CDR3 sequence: CASSFSTANTEAFF. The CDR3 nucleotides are TGTGCCAGCAGTTTCTCGACAGCGAACACTGAAGCTTTCTTT.

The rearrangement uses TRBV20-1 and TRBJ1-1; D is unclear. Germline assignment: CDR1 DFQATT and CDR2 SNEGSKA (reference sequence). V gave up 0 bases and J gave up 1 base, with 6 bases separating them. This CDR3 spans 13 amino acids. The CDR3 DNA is TGCAGTGCTAGAGACGAACGGAACACTGAAGCTTTCTTT. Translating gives CSARDERNTEAFF.

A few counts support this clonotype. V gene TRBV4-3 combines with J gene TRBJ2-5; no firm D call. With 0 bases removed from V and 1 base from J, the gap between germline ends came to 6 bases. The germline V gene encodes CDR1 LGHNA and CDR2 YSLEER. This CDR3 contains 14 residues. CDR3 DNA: TGCGCCAGCAGCCAAGATCGAACCCAAGAGACCCAGTACTTC. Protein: CASSQDRTQETQYF.

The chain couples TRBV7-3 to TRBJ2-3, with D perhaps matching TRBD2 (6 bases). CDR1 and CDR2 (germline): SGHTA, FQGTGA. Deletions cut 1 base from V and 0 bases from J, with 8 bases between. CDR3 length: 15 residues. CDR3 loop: CASSLISGSTDTQYF. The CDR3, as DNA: TGTGCCAGCAGCTTAATAAGCGGGAGCACAGATACGCAGTATTTT.

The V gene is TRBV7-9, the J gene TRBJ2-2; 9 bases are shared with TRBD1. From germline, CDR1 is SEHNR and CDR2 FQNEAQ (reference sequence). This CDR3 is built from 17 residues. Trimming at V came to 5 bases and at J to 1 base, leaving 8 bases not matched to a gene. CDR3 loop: CASSKWTGVMNTGELFF. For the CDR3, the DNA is TGTGCCAGCAGCAAATGGACAGGGGTAATGAACACCGGGGAGCTGTTTTTT.

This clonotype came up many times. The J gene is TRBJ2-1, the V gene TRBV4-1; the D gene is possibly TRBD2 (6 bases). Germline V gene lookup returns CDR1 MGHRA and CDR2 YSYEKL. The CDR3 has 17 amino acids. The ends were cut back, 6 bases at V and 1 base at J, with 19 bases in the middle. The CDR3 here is CASSVSSHSGSYNEQFF. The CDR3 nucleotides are TGCGCCAGCAGTGTAAGTTCCCATAGCGGTTCCTACAATGAGCAGTTCTTC.

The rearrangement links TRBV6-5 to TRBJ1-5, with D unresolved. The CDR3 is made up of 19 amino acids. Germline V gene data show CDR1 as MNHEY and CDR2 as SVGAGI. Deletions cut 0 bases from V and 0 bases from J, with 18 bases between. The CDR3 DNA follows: TGTGCCAGCAGTTACTCGTTGCGTAGCCAGGCTTATAGCAATCAGCCCCAGCATTTT. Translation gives CASSYSLRSQAYSNQPQHF.

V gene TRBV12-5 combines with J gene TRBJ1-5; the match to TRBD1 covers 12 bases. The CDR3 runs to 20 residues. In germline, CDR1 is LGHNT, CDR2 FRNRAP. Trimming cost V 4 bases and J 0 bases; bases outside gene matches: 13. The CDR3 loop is CASGSGTGGIGGYSNQPQHF. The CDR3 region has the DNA TGTGCTAGTGGTTCCGGGACAGGGGGCATCGGGGGCTATAGCAATCAGCCCCAGCATTTT. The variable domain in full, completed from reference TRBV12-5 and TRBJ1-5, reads DARVTQTPRHKVTEMGQEVTMRCQPILGHNTVFWYRQTMMQGLELLAYFRNRAPLDDSGMPKDRFSAEMPDATLATLKIQPSEPRDSAVYFCASGSGTGGIGGYSNQPQHFGDGTRLSIL.

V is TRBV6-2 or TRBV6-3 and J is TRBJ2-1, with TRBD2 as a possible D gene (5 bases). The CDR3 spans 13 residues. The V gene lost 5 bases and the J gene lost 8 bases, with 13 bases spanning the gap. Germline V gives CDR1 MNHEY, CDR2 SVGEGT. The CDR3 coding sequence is TGTGCCAGCAGTAACCGGGGTAGCGATGAGCAGTTCTTC. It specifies CASSNRGSDEQFF.